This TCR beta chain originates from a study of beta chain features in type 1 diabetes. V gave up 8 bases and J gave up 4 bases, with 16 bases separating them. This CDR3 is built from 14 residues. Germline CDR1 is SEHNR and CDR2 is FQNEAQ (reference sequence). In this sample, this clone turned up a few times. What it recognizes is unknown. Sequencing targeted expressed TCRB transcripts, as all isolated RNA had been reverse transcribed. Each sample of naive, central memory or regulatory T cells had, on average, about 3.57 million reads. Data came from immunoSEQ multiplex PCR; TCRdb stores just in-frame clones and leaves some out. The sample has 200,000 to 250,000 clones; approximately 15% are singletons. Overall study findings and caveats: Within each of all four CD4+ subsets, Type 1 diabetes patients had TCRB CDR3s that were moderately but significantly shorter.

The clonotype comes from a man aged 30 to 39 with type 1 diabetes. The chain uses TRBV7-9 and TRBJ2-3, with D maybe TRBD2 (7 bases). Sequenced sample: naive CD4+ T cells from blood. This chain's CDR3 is CASQWGLAADTQYF. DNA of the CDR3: TGTGCCAGCCAATGGGGGCTAGCGGCAGATACGCAGTATTTT.